The entry below gives a single T cell receptor (beta chain) sequence along with its context. Its antigen is unidentified. The data belong to a study of STAT3 mutations in large granular lymphocyte leukemia. Study conclusions and caveats: Some patients had persisting codominant clonotypes that could mask small clones. Every T-cell large granular lymphocyte leukemia patient had at least one immunodominant TCR beta clonotype. Differing intervals and regimens complicate linking therapy response to clone burden. Clonal expansion was inferred from samples taken at other timepoints.

This CDR3 is 16 amino acids long. The V end lost 0 bases, the J end lost 0 bases, and 10 bases lay between the germline ends. The germline V gene encodes CDR1 SGHRS and CDR2 YFSETQ. Generated by immunoSEQ multiplex PCR, the TCRdb table keeps only in-frame clones and is missing some. The table lists 25,000 to 40,000 clones, around 87% of them singletons. Sequenced input: peripheral blood mononuclear cells. The chain couples TRBV5-1 to TRBJ1-3; D gene ambiguous. This clonotype was obtained from a man aged 55-75 years with T-cell large granular lymphocyte leukemia. Some clones in this sample may be carry-over from other donors' samples. The CDR3 region has the DNA TGCGCCAGCAGCTTGGAGGACGGCGCCTCTGGAAACACCATATATTTT. It is translated as CASSLEDGASGNTIYF.